One and the same sample provided the 27 T cell receptor beta chains below, sequenced in a study of human T cells and chemical hapten exposure. The template was total RNA from unfractionated whole blood. The study used a library that attached unique molecular identifiers to individual cDNA molecules. One entry per CDR3 protein, called by TCRdb with MiXCR from the reads. The table has around 120,000 distinct CDR3 sequences, 8.5% to 9% seen once. The sample comprised whole blood. The receptor set was obtained from a human donor in good health. Some clones in this sample may be carry-over from other donors' samples.

In its sample, this clonotype was seen many times. The chain links TRBV5-5 to TRBJ1-1, with 8 bases aligning to TRBD1. With 0 bases clipped from V and 10 bases from J, the junction kept 8 bases outside the gene matches. The CDR3 extends over 14 amino acids. CDR1 SGHKS and CDR2 YYEKEE come from the germline V gene (reference sequence). CDR3 sequence: CASSLEAGGPRAFF. The CDR3 DNA follows: TGTGCCAGCAGCTTGGAGGCAGGGGGCCCTCGAGCTTTCTTT.

J is TRBJ2-1 and V is TRBV19; TRBD1 agrees at 7 bases. In germline, CDR1 is LNHDA, CDR2 SQIVND (reference sequence). The CDR3 extends over 15 amino acids. J was trimmed by 5 bases and V by 2 bases; bases with no gene match: 6. In nucleotides, the CDR3 is TGTGCCAGTAGTATAATCAAGGGGGCGAACAATGAGCAGTTCTTC. Translation: CASSIIKGANNEQFF.

This clonotype came up a few times. The chain couples TRBV5-1 to TRBJ2-7, with TRBD2 matching over 9 bases. The V and J ends lost 3 bases and 3 bases, in that order; junction bases with no gene match: 7. This CDR3 has 15 residues. CDR1 is SGHRS, CDR2 YFSETQ, per germline. The CDR3 region has the DNA TGCGCCAGCAGCTGGGAGCGGGAGGTCTACTACGAGCAGTACTTC. Its translation: CASSWEREVYYEQYF.

Comment on this clonotype: This may come from a read error, since a much larger clone is one base off. Likely a read error: the CDR3 ends without its conserved phenylalanine or tryptophan. This sequence joins TRBV29-1 and TRBJ1-2; D may be TRBD1 (6 bases). This CDR3 contains 12 residues. Trimming took off 4 bases at V and 4 bases at J, with 10 bases between the two ends. Germline V gene sequence: CDR1 SQVTM, CDR2 ANQGSEA. The CDR3 loop reads CSVARGSYGYTL. The CDR3 nucleotides are TGCAGCGTTGCCAGGGGTTCCTATGGCTACACCCTC.

This clonotype was seen repeatedly, ten times or more. The V call is TRBV4-2, the J call TRBJ1-3; tentatively, D is TRBD1 (6 bases). From germline, CDR1 is LGHNA and CDR2 YNFKEQ. This CDR3 is built from 17 residues. Between the trimmed V and J ends, which lost 0 bases and 1 base, there was a span of 13 bases. CDR3 nucleotides: TGTGCCAGCAGCCAAGATAGTGGACAGAGATCTGGAAACACCATATATTTT. This sequence encodes CASSQDSGQRSGNTIYF.

The V call is TRBV2, the J call TRBJ2-1; TRBD2 matches 9 bases. CDR1 is SNHLY, CDR2 FYNNEI, per germline. V lost 8 bases and J lost 1; bases outside the gene matches: 3. The CDR3 is 14 residues long. As DNA, the CDR3 is TGTGCCAGCCGTAGCGGGAGTTCCTACAATGAGCAGTTCTTC. Amino acids: CASRSGSSYNEQFF.

This clonotype occurred a few times. J is TRBJ2-7 and V is TRBV6-5, with D unresolved. V lost 6 bases to trimming and J lost 3 bases, with 12 bases between them. Looked up from germline, CDR1 is MNHEY and CDR2 is SVGAGI. The CDR3 loop spans 13 amino acids. The CDR3, as DNA: TGTGCCAGCAGCCGTCAGGCTTTCTACGAGCAGTACTTC. It encodes CASSRQAFYEQYF.

There are a few counts of this clonotype. The V gene is TRBV5-4, the J gene TRBJ1-2, with 7 bases that match TRBD1. V lost 2 bases to trimming and J lost 3 bases; unmatched junction nucleotides: 7. CDR3 length: 15 residues. CDR1 SGHNT and CDR2 YYREEE come from the germline V gene (reference sequence). The CDR3 sequence: CASSLRQGEYYGYTF. CDR3 in DNA: TGTGCCAGCAGCTTACGACAGGGAGAGTACTATGGCTACACCTTC.

This clonotype was recorded a few times. This chain joins TRBV7-2 and TRBJ2-2, with D possibly TRBD2 on 6 matching bases. V shed 3 bases and J shed 7 bases, with 9 bases lying between them. Germline V CDR1 and CDR2: SGHTA, FQGNSA. The CDR3 totals 13 residues. Written as DNA, the CDR3 is TGTGCCAGCAGCTTGGGGACTTTCGGGGAGCTGTTTTTT. Its translation is CASSLGTFGELFF.

This clonotype has just a few counts. CDR3 coding DNA: TGCGCCAGCAGCCGCCCGGACAACTCCTATAATTCACCCCTCCACTTT. Its protein product is CASSRPDNSYNSPLHF. The chain carries TRBV4-1 and TRBJ1-6; perhaps TRBD1 as D (5 bases). V shed 4 bases and J shed 0 bases, with 10 bases lying between them. There are 16 residues in the CDR3. Germline V gene sequence: CDR1 MGHRA, CDR2 YSYEKL.

This clonotype came up a few times. The rearrangement links TRBV9 to TRBJ2-2, with a tentative D call TRBD1 (6 bases). The ends were cut back, 3 bases at V and 4 bases at J, with 10 bases in the middle. Looked up from germline, CDR1 is SGDLS and CDR2 is YYNGEE. The CDR3 runs to 14 residues. CDR3 nucleotide sequence: TGTGCCAGCAGCGCGAACAGGGCCACCGGGGAGCTGTTTTTT. Amino acids: CASSANRATGELFF.

This clonotype has only a few counts. The rearrangement links TRBV27 to TRBJ1-2; TRBD1 might be the D (6 bases). Trimming removed 5 bases from V and 7 bases from J, with 17 bases in between. The CDR3 contains 14 residues. Germline lookup yields CDR1 MNHEY and CDR2 SMNVEV (reference sequence). CDR3 DNA: TGTGCCAGCAGTCTAGGGGGGGGGGCAGGTGGCTACACCTTC. Translated: CASSLGGGAGGYTF.

This clonotype was observed a handful of times. The V call is TRBV7-8, the J call TRBJ1-6; 7 positions agree with TRBD1. Per germline, CDR1 SGHVS and CDR2 FQNEAQ. This CDR3 is built from 17 residues. V was pared by 0 bases and J by 6 bases, with 8 bases of the junction left unmatched. DNA of the CDR3: TGTGCCAGCAGCTTAGCTAGGGGACAGCAACTTAATTCACCCCTCCACTTT. Translation gives CASSLARGQQLNSPLHF. Looking up the rest from reference TRBV7-8 and TRBJ1-6 gives the full variable domain: GAGVSQSPRYKVAKRGQDVALRCDPISGHVSLFWYQQALGQGPEFLTYFQNEAQLDKSGLPSDRFFAERPEGSVSTLKIQRTQQEDSAVYLCASSLARGQQLNSPLHFGNGTRLTVT.

The V gene is TRBV12-3 or TRBV12-4, the J gene TRBJ2-5; maybe TRBD1 (6 bases). V was shortened by 2 bases and J by 3 bases, with 13 bases between the two germline ends. The CDR3 runs 15 residues. Here the CDR3 reads CASSLIPTGKETQYF. The CDR3 DNA reads TGTGCCAGCAGTTTAATCCCCACAGGGAAAGAGACCCAGTACTTC.

This clonotype was seen at least ten times. The chain is built from TRBV6-5 and TRBJ1-2; D is unclear. Between the trimmed V and J ends, which lost 5 bases and 6 bases, there was a span of 16 bases. This CDR3 region has 14 residues. Germline lookup yields CDR1 MNHEY and CDR2 SVGAGI. CDR3 DNA: TGTGCCAGCAGTAAACGGGCCGAGGCGGATGGCTACACCTTC. Residues: CASSKRAEADGYTF.

This rearrangement joins TRBV4-1 to TRBJ2-3, with 7 bases identical to TRBD1. This CDR3 is 13 amino acids long. CDR1 and CDR2 (germline): MGHRA, YSYEKL. V shed 4 bases, J shed 3 bases, and the junction held 1 base outside the gene matches. CDR3 sequence reads: CASSLQGTDTQYF. CDR3 sequence (DNA): TGCGCCAGCAGCCTACAGGGGACAGATACGCAGTATTTT.

This clonotype has just a few counts. J is TRBJ2-6 and V is TRBV29-1; 7 bases line up with TRBD1. CDR1 is SQVTM, CDR2 ANQGSEA, per germline. The CDR3 has 19 amino acids. The V gene end was trimmed by 6 bases and the J gene end by 0 bases; junction bases not matched to a gene: 17. The CDR3 DNA reads as TGCAGCGTCGAGACCCCGACCGGGACAGCAGACTCTGGGGCCAACGTCCTGACTTTC. It translates to CSVETPTGTADSGANVLTF.

This clonotype has more than one count but fewer than ten. The V call is TRBV29-1, the J call TRBJ2-3, with TRBD2 matching 14 bases. The V gene end was trimmed by 3 bases and the J gene end by 0 bases; junction bases not matched to a gene: 8. This CDR3 has 18 residues. CDR1 and CDR2 (germline): SQVTM, ANQGSEA. This CDR3 is CSVDGLAGGLSSTDTQYF. DNA for the CDR3: TGCAGCGTTGACGGACTAGCGGGGGGACTCTCTAGCACAGATACGCAGTATTTT.

There are a few counts of this clonotype. The chain is built from TRBV6-5 and TRBJ2-3; 11 nucleotides line up with TRBD2. V lost 2 bases, J lost 4 bases, and 8 bases stayed unmatched. Germline CDR1 and CDR2: MNHEY and SVGAGI. The CDR3 loop spans 17 amino acids. The DNA for the CDR3 is TGTGCCAGCAGTTACGGGGCTCTAGCGGGGGGTTCAGATACGCAGTATTTT. Residues: CASSYGALAGGSDTQYF.

There are many counts of this clonotype. The V and J genes are TRBV15 and TRBJ2-6; tentative D call: TRBD1 (6 bases). The CDR3 contains 15 residues. The germline CDR1 and CDR2 sequences are LNHNV and YYDKDF (reference sequence). Trimming removed 5 bases from V and 4 bases from J, with 12 bases in between. DNA for the CDR3: TGTGCCACCAGCGCACAGGGTGGCGGGGCCAACGTCCTGACTTTC. This gives the protein CATSAQGGGANVLTF.

This clonotype was recorded a few times. The chain links TRBV5-6 to TRBJ2-1, with D perhaps matching TRBD2 (6 bases). The CDR3 runs to 14 residues. CDR1 is SGHDT and CDR2 is YYEEEE in the germline V gene. Trimming left V 4 bases short and J 5 bases short, with 13 bases between. The CDR3 nucleotides read TGTGCCAGCAGCCGGAGCGGGCCCCACAATGAGCAGTTCTTC. It specifies CASSRSGPHNEQFF.

This clonotype was counted at least ten times. The chain combines TRBV15 with TRBJ2-1; weak D call: TRBD1 (5 bases). Germline CDR1 reads LNHNV; CDR2 reads YYDKDF (reference sequence). The CDR3 consists of 15 residues. V lost 0 bases, J lost 2 bases, and 8 bases lay in between. The CDR3 reads CATSRDPDTYNEQFF. The DNA for the CDR3 is TGTGCCACCAGCAGAGATCCGGACACCTACAATGAGCAGTTCTTC.

J is TRBJ2-1 and V is TRBV5-4, with D perhaps matching TRBD2 (6 bases). Trimming pared 0 bases from V and 8 bases from J, leaving 9 bases between. Germline V gene lookup returns CDR1 SGHNT and CDR2 YYREEE (reference sequence). The CDR3 covers 13 residues. The CDR3: CASSLERRDEQFF. The CDR3 nucleotides are TGTGCCAGCAGCTTGGAGAGGAGGGATGAGCAGTTCTTC.

Many counts were recorded for this clonotype. This sequence joins TRBV18 and TRBJ2-5, with TRBD1 identical over 7 bases. V gave up 5 bases and J gave up 5 bases; unmatched junction bases: 5. Germline CDR1 and CDR2: KGHSH and LQKENI. The length of the CDR3 is 13 residues. CDR3 coding DNA: TGTGCCAGCTCATCGTACAGGGGTGAGACCCAGTACTTC. Amino acids: CASSSYRGETQYF.

This clonotype has ten or more counts. The rearrangement links TRBV6-5 to TRBJ2-1, with D perhaps matching TRBD1 (6 bases). Trimming pared 0 bases from V and 8 bases from J, leaving 8 bases between. The CDR3 contains 13 residues. CDR1 and CDR2 from the germline V gene are MNHEY and SVGAGI. Written as DNA, the CDR3 is TGTGCCAGCAGTTACTCTCCAGGGGATGAGCAGTTCTTC. Translated: CASSYSPGDEQFF.

This clonotype came up many times. V usage is TRBV12-3 or TRBV12-4 and J usage is TRBJ2-7; the match to TRBD2 covers 7 bases. The CDR3 is made up of 13 amino acids. V shed 4 bases and J 3 bases; nucleotides not matched to a gene: 3. The CDR3 sequence is CASSSAGVYEQYF. The CDR3 nucleotides read TGTGCCAGCAGTTCCGCGGGGGTCTACGAGCAGTACTTC.

The genes are TRBV2 and TRBJ2-6, with D possibly matching TRBD1 (5 bases). Germline V CDR1 and CDR2: SNHLY, FYNNEI. This CDR3 comprises 17 residues. V was shortened by 1 base and J by 4 bases, with 14 bases between the two germline ends. The CDR3 DNA reads TGTGCCAGCAGTGAAGGGGGCAGGGCAGAGGGGGCCAACGTCCTGACTTTC. It yields the protein CASSEGGRAEGANVLTF.